This T cell receptor beta chain is from a study of CD8 T cells in ankylosing spondylitis. Study outcomes and limitations: Significant enrichment of disease-linked clones was reportedly seen in matched ankylosing spondylitis synovial fluid. Disease-linked clones displayed a CD8+ phenotype and appeared relatively rarely in peripheral blood. Among TCR beta sequences, a motif of roughly 8 highly homologous variants appeared characteristic of ankylosing spondylitis blood.

Libraries for TCR beta were made by quantitative 5'-RACE with molecular barcodes. From the 5' RACE reads, TCRdb called clonotypes with MiXCR, one entry per CDR3 protein. The profile shows 25,000 to 35,000 distinct CDR3 sequences, around 5% of them singletons. This CDR3 is 15 amino acids long. Germline V CDR1 and CDR2: SGDLS, YYNGEE. Trimming took 0 bases from V and 1 from J, leaving 9 bases between them. Ten or more counts support this clonotype. The antigen remains undetermined. The receptor was derived from a female donor with ankylosing spondylitis or in good health (not recorded which). The sequencing sample was made of blood, either unsorted or a sorted T cell fraction (not recorded which). J is TRBJ2-3 and V is TRBV9; weak D call: TRBD2 (5 bases). Here the CDR3 reads CASSVGGPRTDTQYF. DNA of the CDR3: TGTGCCAGCAGCGTAGGCGGGCCTCGCACAGATACGCAGTATTTT.